What follows are 22 T cell receptor beta chains derived from one specimen sequenced in a study of patients and donors after allogeneic stem cell transplantation. TCRdb independently ran MiXCR on the RT-PCR reads; one entry per CDR3 protein. Seen here are fewer than 500,000 distinct CDR3 sequences, under 20% observed once, and the top ten hold less than 8.5%. Sequenced: blood, either unsorted or a sorted T cell fraction (not recorded which). These receptors were taken from a human donor who was either an allogeneic HSCT recipient or a stem cell or donor lymphocyte infusion donor (not recorded which). It is not recorded whose cells these are; they may come from a transplant donor.

The V and J genes are TRBV2 and TRBJ1-2; D not certain. The CDR3 totals 13 residues. Trimming removed 7 bases from V and 2 bases from J, with 11 bases in between. Germline CDR1 reads SNHLY; CDR2 reads FYNNEI. CDR3 nucleotide sequence: TGTGCCAGCACCCTAGGGAAGAACTATGGCTACACCTTC. Protein sequence: CASTLGKNYGYTF. Combining the CDR3 with reference TRBV2 and TRBJ1-2 gives the whole variable domain EPEVTQTPSHQVTQMGQEVILRCVPISNHLYFYWYRQILGQKVEFLVSFYNNEISEKSEIFDDQFSVERPDGSNFTLKIRSTKLEDSAMYFCASTLGKNYGYTFGSGTRLTVV.

The J gene is TRBJ2-3, the V gene TRBV12-5; no clear D gene. The CDR3 contains 16 residues. Germline CDR1 is LGHNT and CDR2 is FRNRAP. Trimming took 0 bases from V and 0 from J, leaving 10 bases between them. In DNA form, the CDR3 reads TGTGCTAGTGGTTTGGTAGGCGGAACTAGCACAGATACGCAGTATTTT. Translating it yields CASGLVGGTSTDTQYF.

The chain couples TRBV6-4 to TRBJ2-1, with 9 bases matching TRBD1. J was trimmed by 5 bases and V by 4 bases; bases with no gene match: 6. The germline V gene encodes CDR1 MRHNA and CDR2 SNTAGT. The CDR3 is made up of 15 amino acids. For the CDR3, the DNA is TGTGCCAGCAGTGTCGTACAGGGGGCAAACAATGAGCAGTTCTTC. This gives the protein CASSVVQGANNEQFF.

This clonotype came up many times. The chain uses TRBV27 and TRBJ2-5; 8 positions agree with TRBD1. The CDR3 length is 12 residues. The germline gives CDR1 MNHEY, CDR2 SMNVEV (reference sequence). The V gene end was trimmed by 8 bases and the J gene end by 5 bases; junction bases not matched to a gene: 4. CDR3 amino acids: CASGQGAETQYF. DNA for the CDR3: TGTGCCAGCGGACAGGGCGCGGAGACCCAGTACTTC.

This clonotype showed up just a few times. CDR3 sequence: CASSFTQGTYEQYF. In DNA form, the CDR3 reads TGCGCCAGCAGCTTCACACAGGGCACTTACGAGCAGTACTTC. This chain joins TRBV5-1 and TRBJ2-7, with D tentatively TRBD1 (6 bases). Looked up from germline, CDR1 is SGHRS and CDR2 is YFSETQ. Trimming removed 2 bases from V and 4 bases from J, with 13 bases in between. The CDR3 loop spans 14 amino acids.

This clonotype appeared many times. The chain has TRBV12-3 or TRBV12-4 and TRBJ1-2; TRBD1 might be the D (6 bases). V was clipped by 7 bases and J by 6 bases, with 24 bases between them. The CDR3 is made up of 16 amino acids. The CDR3 reads CASTPSGGAGTNGYTF. The CDR3, as DNA: TGTGCCAGCACCCCCTCCGGGGGCGCGGGCACAAATGGCTACACCTTC.

The chain links TRBV28 to TRBJ2-7; 7 nucleotides agree with TRBD1. The CDR3 is made up of 15 amino acids. Germline CDR1 reads MDHEN; CDR2 reads SYDVKM. The trim removed 5 bases at V and 2 bases at J, leaving 9 bases unmatched. DNA for the CDR3: TGTGCCAGCAGTGAGGGACAGTTGGGGGCCTACGAGCAGTACTTC. As protein: CASSEGQLGAYEQYF.

The V gene is TRBV23-1, the J gene TRBJ2-1; D ambiguous. TRBV23-1 is flagged as an ORF with uncertain function. V lost 0 bases to trimming and J lost 0 bases, with 12 bases between them. The CDR3 has 17 residues. The CDR3 nucleotides read TGCGCCAGCAGTCAATCACCGCAGGCCAGCTCCTACAATGAGCAGTTCTTC. Its translation: CASSQSPQASSYNEQFF.

This clonotype was picked up a small number of times. The chain links TRBV27 to TRBJ2-2; D possibly corresponds to TRBD1 (5 bases). Germline CDR1 and CDR2: MNHEY and SMNVEV (reference sequence). The CDR3 length is 15 residues. Trimming stripped 4 bases from V and 4 bases from J, with 13 bases between. The CDR3 region is CASSSFDSPTGELFF. The CDR3 nucleotides are TGTGCCAGCAGTTCGTTTGACAGTCCCACCGGGGAGCTGTTTTTT.

The rearrangement joins TRBV20-1 to TRBJ2-1; D unclear. The CDR3 runs to 12 residues. Germline-derived CDR1 and CDR2 are DFQATT and SNEGSKA (reference sequence). Trimming took off 0 bases at V and 15 bases at J, with 15 bases between the two ends. The CDR3 sequence is CSARENRQVSFF. The CDR3 DNA sequence: TGCAGTGCTAGAGAAAATCGGCAGGTATCGTTCTTC.

This clonotype was counted between two and nine times. V gene TRBV15 combines with J gene TRBJ1-1; TRBD1 is a possible D gene (5 bases). Germline CDR1 LNHNV, CDR2 YYDKDF (reference sequence). V gave up 8 bases and J gave up 4 bases, with 14 bases separating them. The CDR3 length is 13 residues. CDR3: CATEGMTGTEAFF. The CDR3 DNA sequence: TGTGCCACCGAGGGGATGACGGGCACTGAAGCTTTCTTT.

This clonotype was detected a few times. The rearrangement links TRBV7-2 to TRBJ1-5; 7 bases are a match to TRBD1. The trim removed 5 bases at V and 4 bases at J, leaving 5 bases unmatched. Per germline, CDR1 SGHTA and CDR2 FQGNSA. The CDR3 loop spans 14 amino acids. In DNA form, the CDR3 reads TGTGCCAGCAGCCAAGGACAGGTAAATCAGCCCCAGCATTTT. Protein product: CASSQGQVNQPQHF.

The chain joins TRBV4-3 to TRBJ2-3; no clear D. The CDR3 covers 16 residues. CDR1 and CDR2 from the germline V gene are LGHNA and YSLEER. V lost 0 bases and J 2 bases, leaving 12 bases between the germline ends. The CDR3 loop is CASSQERLLYTDTQYF. Here the CDR3 DNA reads TGCGCCAGCAGCCAAGAGAGGCTCCTGTACACAGATACGCAGTATTTT.

This clonotype has more than one count but fewer than ten. The chain couples TRBV6-1 to TRBJ1-6; TRBD1 is a possible D gene (5 bases). The germline V and J ends were trimmed by 6 bases and 0 bases, with 21 bases remaining between them. The CDR3 has 19 residues. Germline lookup yields CDR1 MNHNS and CDR2 SASEGT. In DNA form, the CDR3 reads TGTGCCAGCAGAAGGACCCCCGGGACGAGGAGCTCCTATAATTCACCCCTCCACTTT. Its protein product is CASRRTPGTRSSYNSPLHF.

V is TRBV6-5 and J is TRBJ1-1; D not certain. Germline assignment: CDR1 MNHEY and CDR2 SVGAGI. Trimming removed 2 bases at V and 0 bases at J, with 7 bases between. There are 14 residues in the CDR3. The CDR3 reads CASSYEGVNTEAFF. The CDR3 nucleotides are TGTGCCAGCAGTTACGAGGGCGTGAACACTGAAGCTTTCTTT.

This clonotype was detected ten times or more. The rearrangement joins TRBV3-1 to TRBJ2-1; 7 nucleotides line up with TRBD2. Germline-derived CDR1 and CDR2 are LGHDT and YNNKEL (reference sequence). The CDR3 extends over 14 amino acids. J gave up 6 bases and V 3 bases, and 5 bases lay outside the gene matches. CDR3 protein: CASSHGRAGNEQFF. CDR3 in DNA: TGTGCCAGCAGCCATGGGAGGGCAGGCAATGAGCAGTTCTTC.

The V call is TRBV7-6, the J call TRBJ1-6; possibly TRBD1 for D (6 bases). CDR3 length: 17 residues. Trimming shortened V by 1 base and J by 4 bases, and 14 bases separated the two germline ends. Germline CDR1 SGHVS, CDR2 FNYEAQ. The CDR3 region has the DNA TGTGCCAGCAGCTTAGAAGGACAGAGATTTTATAATTCACCCCTCCACTTT. This codes for CASSLEGQRFYNSPLHF.

Many counts were recorded for this clonotype. The CDR3 coding sequence is TGCGCCAGCAGTACCGGGGGGGCTGGGGCCAACGTCCTGACTTTC. It codes for CASSTGGAGANVLTF. The chain has TRBV5-1 and TRBJ2-6, with 8 bases lining up with TRBD2. After removal of 5 bases from V and 2 bases from J, the junction contained 3 bases not matched to a gene. This CDR3 comprises 15 residues. CDR1 and CDR2 from the germline V gene are SGHRS and YFSETQ. Full variable domain (outside the CDR3, taken from reference TRBV5-1 and TRBJ2-6): KAGVTQTPRYLIKTRGQQVTLSCSPISGHRSVSWYQQTPGQGLQFLFEYFSETQRNKGNFPGRFSGRQFSNSRSEMNVSTLELGDSALYLCASSTGGAGANVLTFGAGSRLTVL.

The chain recombines TRBV9 with TRBJ2-1, with 8 positions matching TRBD1. This CDR3 spans 15 amino acids. With V trimmed by 0 bases and J by 8 bases, 7 bases remained unmatched. Germline loops: CDR1 SGDLS, CDR2 YYNGEE. As DNA, the CDR3 is TGTGCCAGCAGCGTAGCTCTCAGGGGGCCACATGAGCAGTTCTTC. Translated: CASSVALRGPHEQFF.

This clonotype was found a few times. This chain joins TRBV20-1 and TRBJ2-7; TRBD1 matches at 9 bases. Germline-derived CDR1 and CDR2 are DFQATT and SNEGSKA (reference sequence). The junction had 13 bases not matched to a gene; V was cut back by 4 bases and J by 0 bases. This CDR3 spans 17 amino acids. The CDR3 reads CSAMSDRGLVSSYEQYF. The CDR3 nucleotides are TGCAGTGCTATGTCGGACAGGGGACTCGTTAGCTCCTACGAGCAGTACTTC.

This clonotype was recorded many times. This chain joins TRBV20-1 and TRBJ2-7, with 9 positions matching TRBD2. V lost 0 bases and J lost 4; bases outside the gene matches: 7. Germline CDR1 DFQATT, CDR2 SNEGSKA (reference sequence). The length of the CDR3 is 15 residues. CDR3 sequence: CSARDTASGKYEQYF. The CDR3 DNA follows: TGCAGTGCTAGAGATACGGCTAGCGGGAAGTACGAGCAGTACTTC.

Ten or more counts support this clonotype. The J gene is TRBJ2-5, the V gene TRBV12-3 or TRBV12-4; D perhaps matches TRBD1 (6 bases). The CDR3 is made up of 13 amino acids. The V gene lost 5 bases and the J gene lost 4 bases, with 11 bases spanning the gap. The CDR3 bases are TGTGCCAGCAGTCGCATGGGGGCAGAGACCCAGTACTTC. It translates to CASSRMGAETQYF.